The following is a TCR beta chain sequence with its context. The antigen is not known. This CDR3 is 15 amino acids long. Germline V lookup: CDR1 SGHTA, CDR2 FQGNSA. This specimen belongs to a study of human CD8 memory T cell subsets. Findings and limits, study-wide: Going by Chao1 estimates, stem-like memory T cells seemed to be more diverse than precursor exhausted T cells. Beta chains alone were the T cell receptor chains sequenced in the study. The stem-like memory T cell repertoire shared very little with the precursor exhausted T cell repertoire. High diversity, at similar levels, marked stem-like memory and precursor exhausted T cells but not effector memory cells.

Production of TCR beta libraries used UMI-labeled 5' RACE as the method. TCRdb reprocessed the 5' RACE reads and keeps a single row for each CDR3 protein, giving no DNA. In all, the sample yields about 11,000 distinct CDR3 sequences. V usage is TRBV7-2 and J usage is TRBJ1-5; TCRdb designates TRBD1, a call that cannot be tested without DNA. This receptor was obtained from a human donor in good health. Specimen: CD8+ stem-like memory T cells (TSCM and TCM) sorted from PBMCs. Subset specified: stem-like memory CD8 T cells (TSTEM), CCR7+ PD-1- TIGIT-. CDR3 residues: CASSLNRGPNQPQHF. The variable domain in full, completed from reference TRBV7-2 and TRBJ1-5, reads GAGVSQSPSNKVTEKGKDVELRCDPISGHTALYWYRQSLGQGLEFLIYFQGNSAPDKSGLPSDRFSAERTGGSVSTLTIQRTQQEDSAVYLCASSLNRGPNQPQHFGDGTRLSIL.